The 21 T cell receptor beta chains below come from one sample, sequenced in a study of blood T cell repertoires in COVID-19. Clones were read by immunoSEQ multiplex PCR, and TCRdb kept only the in-frame ones, dropping some. Here the sample spans 250,000 to 300,000 clones, roughly nine tenths being singletons. Sequenced sample: PBMCs or T cells enriched from blood (not recorded which). The receptors come from a human donor in a cohort exposed to, infected with or recovered from COVID-19 (not recorded which). The donor label of this sample is uncertain.

The J gene is TRBJ2-1, the V gene TRBV6-1; D possibly corresponds to TRBD2 (7 bases). V was trimmed by 2 bases and J by 3 bases, leaving 14 bases between them. Germline loops: CDR1 MNHNS, CDR2 SASEGT. This CDR3 has 16 residues. This chain's CDR3 is CASSERRGALYNEQFF. As DNA, the CDR3 is TGTGCCAGCAGTGAACGACGGGGGGCCCTCTACAATGAGCAGTTCTTC.

This clone appeared a single time. The gene calls are TRBV4-3 and TRBJ2-5; possibly TRBD2 for D (6 bases). CDR3 length: 15 amino acids. Germline V gene lookup returns CDR1 LGHNA and CDR2 YSLEER. The V end lost 0 bases, the J end lost 6 bases, and 14 bases lay between the germline ends. The CDR3 region has the DNA TGCGCCAGCAGCCAAGATCAGGGAGGAAGGCAGACCCAGTACTTC. Encoded protein: CASSQDQGGRQTQYF.

The CDR3 DNA reads as TGCGCCAGCAGCTCAACAGAAGGGGCTCGCAATCAGCCCCAGCATTTT. Translation gives CASSSTEGARNQPQHF. The chain combines TRBV5-1 with TRBJ1-5, with D tentatively TRBD1 (5 bases). Germline CDR1 reads SGHRS; CDR2 reads YFSETQ. Trimming shortened V by 3 bases and J by 2 bases, and 15 bases separated the two germline ends. This CDR3 region has 16 residues.

This chain joins TRBV5-4 and TRBJ2-4, with 9 nucleotides matching TRBD2. Germline V lookup: CDR1 SGHNT, CDR2 YYREEE (reference sequence). J lost 4 bases, V lost 4 bases, and 9 bases had no gene match. CDR3 size: 16 residues. CDR3: CASSRDIAGVKNIQYF. CDR3 sequence (DNA): TGTGCCAGCAGCCGAGACATAGCGGGGGTGAAAAACATTCAGTACTTC.

The chain couples TRBV5-4 to TRBJ1-2, with D possibly TRBD1 on 6 matching bases. Germline-derived CDR1 and CDR2 are SGHNT and YYREEE (reference sequence). Deletions cut 3 bases from V and 2 bases from J, with 11 bases between. The CDR3 is 14 amino acids. The CDR3 loop reads CASSSGQKNYGYTF. CDR3 nucleotides: TGTGCCAGCAGCTCAGGACAGAAAAACTATGGCTACACCTTC.

This sequence joins TRBV7-8 and TRBJ2-7; 11 bases agree with TRBD1. After removal of 5 bases from V and 1 base from J, the junction contained 4 bases not matched to a gene. The CDR3 is made up of 15 amino acids. CDR1 is SGHVS, CDR2 FQNEAQ, per germline. The CDR3 sequence: CASSVGTGGSYEQYF. In nucleotides, the CDR3 is TGTGCCAGCAGCGTCGGGACAGGGGGGTCCTACGAGCAGTACTTC.

V gene TRBV19 combines with J gene TRBJ2-1; D not resolved. V was shortened by 1 base and J by 9 bases, with 13 bases between the two germline ends. Germline V CDR1 and CDR2: LNHDA, SQIVND (reference sequence). This CDR3 comprises 14 residues. CDR3 sequence reads: CASSIGALTAEQFF. CDR3 nucleotides: TGTGCCAGTAGTATAGGGGCTCTTACAGCTGAGCAGTTCTTC. The variable domain in full, completed from reference TRBV19 and TRBJ2-1, reads DGGITQSPKYLFRKEGQNVTLSCEQNLNHDAMYWYRQDPGQGLRLIYYSQIVNDFQKGDIAEGYSVSREKKESFPLTVTSAQKNPTAFYLCASSIGALTAEQFFGPGTRLTVL.

The V and J genes are TRBV5-1 and TRBJ2-5; a possible D gene is TRBD1 (5 bases). Trimming removed 2 bases from V and 1 base from J, with 9 bases in between. Germline values: CDR1 SGHRS, CDR2 YFSETQ. This CDR3 is built from 14 residues. CDR3 DNA sequence: TGCGCCAGCAGCTTTCAGGGTTCCCAAGAGACCCAGTACTTC. It yields the protein CASSFQGSQETQYF.

This clone was seen only a few times. The CDR3 region has the DNA TGTGCCAGCAGTCGGGACAGGGTAAACATTCAGTACTTC. Protein product: CASSRDRVNIQYF. The chain is built from TRBV12-3 or TRBV12-4 and TRBJ2-4; 9 bases agree with TRBD1. The CDR3 contains 13 residues. V lost 5 bases to trimming and J lost 6 bases; unmatched junction nucleotides: 2.

The chain recombines TRBV20-1 with TRBJ1-2; D is possibly TRBD1 (5 bases). The V end was cut by 2 bases, the J end by 10 bases, with 11 bases between. The CDR3 runs 11 residues. CDR1 is DFQATT and CDR2 is SNEGSKA in the germline V gene (reference sequence). The CDR3: CSARPDRDYTF. The CDR3 DNA reads TGCAGTGCTAGACCCGACAGAGACTACACCTTC.

The chain has TRBV24-1 and TRBJ1-1, with 8 bases fitting TRBD1. Losses at the gene ends were 12 bases for V and 3 bases for J; bases not matched to a gene: 8. There are 13 residues in the CDR3. CDR1 and CDR2 (germline): KGHDR, SFDVKD. The CDR3 spells CAPLTGGDTEAFF. CDR3 bases: TGTGCCCCCCTTACAGGGGGTGACACTGAAGCTTTCTTT.

The chain joins TRBV5-4 to TRBJ2-1, with 8 bases that match TRBD1. Per the germline V gene, CDR1 is SGHNT and CDR2 is YYREEE (reference sequence). This CDR3 region has 15 residues. V lost 7 bases and J lost 0; bases outside the gene matches: 6. CDR3 nucleotides: TGTGCCAGCCGGACAGGGTTTGGCTCCTACAATGAGCAGTTCTTC. This sequence encodes CASRTGFGSYNEQFF.

V is TRBV4-2 and J is TRBJ2-6; a possible D gene is TRBD1 (6 bases). Germline CDR1 LGHNA, CDR2 YNFKEQ. This CDR3 is 15 amino acids long. Trimming took off 4 bases at V and 0 bases at J, with 7 bases between the two ends. CDR3: CASSPRGSGANVLTF. CDR3 DNA: TGTGCCAGCAGCCCCAGGGGCTCTGGGGCCAACGTCCTGACTTTC.

This chain uses TRBV19 with TRBJ2-2; 11 positions match TRBD2. J was trimmed by 0 bases and V by 10 bases; bases with no gene match: 7. The germline V gene has CDR1 LNHDA and CDR2 SQIVND (reference sequence). This CDR3 comprises 16 residues. The CDR3 DNA follows: TGTGCCACCTCTAGGACTAGCGGGTCGAACACCGGGGAGCTGTTTTTT. Translation gives CATSRTSGSNTGELFF. Full variable domain (outside the CDR3, taken from reference TRBV19 and TRBJ2-2): DGGITQSPKYLFRKEGQNVTLSCEQNLNHDAMYWYRQDPGQGLRLIYYSQIVNDFQKGDIAEGYSVSREKKESFPLTVTSAQKNPTAFYLCATSRTSGSNTGELFFGEGSRLTVL.

The rearrangement uses TRBV6-5 and TRBJ2-7; 9 nucleotides match TRBD1. With V trimmed by 4 bases and J by 6 bases, 1 base remained unmatched. The CDR3 loop spans 12 amino acids. Germline V gives CDR1 MNHEY, CDR2 SVGAGI. The CDR3 DNA reads TGTGCCAGCAGTTTGGACAGGGGCGAGCAGTACTTC. Translated, it gives CASSLDRGEQYF.

The sample holds one count of this clone. Within the sample, other DNA sequences also encode this same CDR3. This chain links TRBV5-1 with TRBJ1-4; 11 positions agree with TRBD1. The germline gives CDR1 SGHRS, CDR2 YFSETQ. The CDR3 has 16 residues. Germline trimming cut 0 bases from V and 8 bases from J; bases unmatched to any gene: 6. CDR3 bases: TGCGCCAGCAGCTTGGCGGACAGGGGGCGTGGGGAAAAACTGTTTTTT. Amino acid sequence: CASSLADRGRGEKLFF.

The chain joins TRBV5-4 to TRBJ2-7; 8 nucleotides agree with TRBD1. Germline V gene data show CDR1 as SGHNT and CDR2 as YYREEE (reference sequence). V shed 0 bases and J 3 bases; nucleotides not matched to a gene: 5. The CDR3 is 15 residues long. The CDR3 loop is CASSLAGTGNYEQYF. The CDR3 nucleotides are TGTGCCAGCAGCTTGGCTGGGACAGGCAACTACGAGCAGTACTTC.

This chain connects TRBV24-1 to TRBJ2-1, with TRBD1 matching 7 bases. This CDR3 region has 17 residues. In germline, CDR1 is KGHDR, CDR2 SFDVKD. V lost 3 bases to trimming and J lost 6 bases; unmatched junction nucleotides: 13. The CDR3 loop reads CATSDGVLGQAINEQFF. CDR3 sequence (DNA): TGTGCCACCAGTGATGGGGTTTTAGGACAGGCGATCAATGAGCAGTTCTTC.

The J gene is TRBJ1-2, the V gene TRBV5-5; D ambiguous. This CDR3 spans 13 amino acids. CDR1 and CDR2 from the germline V gene are SGHKS and YYEKEE (reference sequence). Trimming took 4 bases from V and 5 from J, leaving 12 bases between them. In DNA form, the CDR3 reads TGTGCCAGCAGCATCAAAGCGGGGTATGGCTACACCTTC. Translation gives CASSIKAGYGYTF.

The rearrangement links TRBV2 to TRBJ1-5, with 7 bases aligning to TRBD1. This CDR3 has 14 amino acids. The germline CDR1 and CDR2 sequences are SNHLY and FYNNEI. V lost 6 bases and J lost 5; bases outside the gene matches: 7. CDR3 coding DNA: TGTGCCAGCAGGGGACAGACCAATTATCAGCCCCAGCATTTT. This encodes CASRGQTNYQPQHF.

This clone was detected only once. The V call is TRBV7-8, the J call TRBJ1-5, with 9 bases lining up with TRBD1. V gave up 5 bases and J gave up 7 bases; unmatched junction bases: 9. CDR1 SGHVS and CDR2 FQNEAQ come from the germline V gene. The CDR3 is 15 amino acids. CDR3 DNA sequence: TGTGCCAGCAGCCTTGGACAGGGGATGGGGCAGCCCCAGCATTTT. This gives the protein CASSLGQGMGQPQHF.